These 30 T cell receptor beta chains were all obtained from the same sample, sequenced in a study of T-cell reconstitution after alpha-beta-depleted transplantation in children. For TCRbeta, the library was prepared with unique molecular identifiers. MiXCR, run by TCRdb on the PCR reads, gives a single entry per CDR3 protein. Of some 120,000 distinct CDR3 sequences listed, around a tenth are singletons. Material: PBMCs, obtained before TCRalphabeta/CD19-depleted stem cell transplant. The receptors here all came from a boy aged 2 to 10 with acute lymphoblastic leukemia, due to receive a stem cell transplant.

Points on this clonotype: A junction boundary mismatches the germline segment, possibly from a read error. The CDR3 sequence is CANSEARGSGGTQYF. The CDR3 DNA reads as TGTGCCAACAGTGAAGCGCGGGGGAGCGGTGGTACGCAGTATTTT. The J gene is TRBJ2-3, the V gene TRBV6-1; 7 bases fit TRBD2. This CDR3 has 15 residues. Germline-derived CDR1 and CDR2 are MNHNS and SASEGT.

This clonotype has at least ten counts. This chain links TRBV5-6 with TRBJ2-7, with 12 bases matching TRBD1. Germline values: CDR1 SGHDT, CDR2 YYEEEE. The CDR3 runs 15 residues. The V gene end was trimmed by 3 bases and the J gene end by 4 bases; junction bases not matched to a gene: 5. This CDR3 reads CASSSSGQGAYEQYF. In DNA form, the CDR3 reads TGTGCCAGCAGCTCTTCGGGACAGGGGGCGTACGAGCAGTACTTC.

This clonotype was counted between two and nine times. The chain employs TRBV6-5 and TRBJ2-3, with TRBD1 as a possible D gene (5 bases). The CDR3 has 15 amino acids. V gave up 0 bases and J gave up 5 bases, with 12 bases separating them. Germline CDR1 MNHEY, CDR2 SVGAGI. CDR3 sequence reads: CASSYSGRWEDTQYF. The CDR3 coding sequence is TGTGCCAGCAGTTACTCGGGGCGGTGGGAAGATACGCAGTATTTT.

The CDR3 here is CASSVYRGGTEAFF. The CDR3 DNA reads as TGTGCCAGCAGTGTCTATAGGGGGGGGACTGAAGCTTTCTTT. The V call is TRBV25-1, the J call TRBJ1-1; tentative D call: TRBD1 (6 bases). The V end was cut by 4 bases, the J end by 5 bases, with 14 bases between. CDR3 length: 14 residues. The germline V gene encodes CDR1 MGHDK and CDR2 SYGVNS.

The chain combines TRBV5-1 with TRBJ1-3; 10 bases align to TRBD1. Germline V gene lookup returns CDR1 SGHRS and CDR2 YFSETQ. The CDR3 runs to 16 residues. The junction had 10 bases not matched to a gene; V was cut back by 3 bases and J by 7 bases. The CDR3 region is CASSWMGTGDQNTIYF. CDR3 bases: TGCGCCAGCAGCTGGATGGGGACAGGGGATCAGAACACCATATATTTT.

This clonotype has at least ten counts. The CDR3 loop reads CASRESGTGTRELFF. The CDR3 nucleotides are TGTGCCAGCAGGGAGAGCGGGACAGGGACGCGGGAACTGTTTTTT. The chain uses TRBV6-1 and TRBJ1-4; 9 bases align to TRBD1. Germline V gene data show CDR1 as MNHNS and CDR2 as SASEGT. The J segment lost 12 bases and the V segment lost 6 bases, leaving 14 bases of the junction unmatched. The CDR3 sequence is 15 residues long.

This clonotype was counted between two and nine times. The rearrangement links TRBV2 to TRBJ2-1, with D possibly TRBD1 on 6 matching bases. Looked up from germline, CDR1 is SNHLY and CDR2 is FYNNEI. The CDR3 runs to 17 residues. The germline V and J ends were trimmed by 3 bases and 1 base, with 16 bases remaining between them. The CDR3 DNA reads TGTGCCAGCAGTGACCTAAACAGGGCTCGGTCCTACAATGAGCAGTTCTTC. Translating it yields CASSDLNRARSYNEQFF.

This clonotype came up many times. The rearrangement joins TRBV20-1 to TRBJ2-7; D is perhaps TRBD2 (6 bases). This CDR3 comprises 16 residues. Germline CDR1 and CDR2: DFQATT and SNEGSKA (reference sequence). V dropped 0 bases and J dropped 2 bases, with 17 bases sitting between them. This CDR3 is CSARDPFGSDTYEQYF. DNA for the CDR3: TGCAGTGCTAGAGATCCCTTCGGGAGCGACACCTACGAGCAGTACTTC.

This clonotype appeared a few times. The CDR3 coding sequence is TGCAGTGCTAGAGATAAGGGACAGCTCTACACCTTC. Protein: CSARDKGQLYTF. This rearrangement joins TRBV20-1 to TRBJ1-2; 7 nucleotides match TRBD1. The germline CDR1 and CDR2 sequences are DFQATT and SNEGSKA (reference sequence). This CDR3 spans 12 amino acids. V lost 0 bases, J lost 10 bases, and 5 bases stayed unmatched.

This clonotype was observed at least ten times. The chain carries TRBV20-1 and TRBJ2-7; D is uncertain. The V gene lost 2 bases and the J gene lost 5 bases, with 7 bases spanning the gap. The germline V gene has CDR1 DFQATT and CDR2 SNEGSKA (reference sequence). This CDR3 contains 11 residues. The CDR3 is CSARHRNEQYF. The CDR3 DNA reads TGCAGTGCTAGACATCGGAACGAGCAGTACTTC.

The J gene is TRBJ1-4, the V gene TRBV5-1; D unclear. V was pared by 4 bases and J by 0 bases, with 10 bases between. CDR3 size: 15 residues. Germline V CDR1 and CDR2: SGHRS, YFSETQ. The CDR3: CASSLSAATNEKLFF. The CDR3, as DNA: TGCGCCAGCAGCCTGTCCGCTGCAACTAATGAAAAACTGTTTTTT.

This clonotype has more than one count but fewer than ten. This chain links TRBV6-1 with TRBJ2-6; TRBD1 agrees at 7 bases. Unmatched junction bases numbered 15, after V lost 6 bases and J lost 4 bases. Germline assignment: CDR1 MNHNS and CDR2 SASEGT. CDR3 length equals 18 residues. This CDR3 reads CASSKREQGWRGANVLTF. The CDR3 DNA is TGTGCCAGCAGCAAGAGGGAACAGGGGTGGCGAGGGGCCAACGTCCTGACTTTC.

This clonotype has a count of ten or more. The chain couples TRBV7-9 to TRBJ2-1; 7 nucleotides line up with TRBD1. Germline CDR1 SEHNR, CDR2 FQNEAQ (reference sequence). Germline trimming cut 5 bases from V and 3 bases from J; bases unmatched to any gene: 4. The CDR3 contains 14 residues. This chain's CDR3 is CASSPRDSYNEQFF. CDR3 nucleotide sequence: TGTGCCAGCAGCCCTCGGGACAGCTACAATGAGCAGTTCTTC.

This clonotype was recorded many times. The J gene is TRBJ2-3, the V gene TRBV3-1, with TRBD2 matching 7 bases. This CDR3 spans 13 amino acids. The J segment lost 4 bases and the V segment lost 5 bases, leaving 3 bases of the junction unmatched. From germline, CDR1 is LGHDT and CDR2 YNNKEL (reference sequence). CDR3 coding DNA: TGTGCCAGCAGCTCGGCGGGAGCAGATACGCAGTATTTT. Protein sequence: CASSSAGADTQYF.

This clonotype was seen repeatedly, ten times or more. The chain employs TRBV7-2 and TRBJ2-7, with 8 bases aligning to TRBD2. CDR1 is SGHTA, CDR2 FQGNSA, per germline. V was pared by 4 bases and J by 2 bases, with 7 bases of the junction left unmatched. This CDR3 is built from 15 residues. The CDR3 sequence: CASSSGLAGTYEQYF. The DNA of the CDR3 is TGTGCCAGCAGCTCCGGACTAGCTGGTACCTACGAGCAGTACTTC.

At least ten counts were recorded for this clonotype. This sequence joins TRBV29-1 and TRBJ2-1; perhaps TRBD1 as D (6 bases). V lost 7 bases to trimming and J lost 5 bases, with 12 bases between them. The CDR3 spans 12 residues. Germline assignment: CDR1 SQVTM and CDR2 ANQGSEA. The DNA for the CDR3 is TGCAGCGCCGTGGCAGGGGACAATGAGCAGTTCTTC. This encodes CSAVAGDNEQFF.

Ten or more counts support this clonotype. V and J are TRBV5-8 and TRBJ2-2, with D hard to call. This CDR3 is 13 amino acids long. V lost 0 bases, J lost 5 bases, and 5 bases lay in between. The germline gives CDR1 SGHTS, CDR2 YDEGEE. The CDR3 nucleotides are TGTGCCAGCAGCTTGGAGGAGACCGGGGAGCTGTTTTTT. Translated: CASSLEETGELFF.

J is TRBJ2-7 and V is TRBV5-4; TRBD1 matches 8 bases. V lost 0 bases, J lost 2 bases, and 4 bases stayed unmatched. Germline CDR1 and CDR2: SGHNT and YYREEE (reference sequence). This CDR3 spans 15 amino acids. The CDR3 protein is CASSLANRGTYEQYF. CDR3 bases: TGTGCCAGCAGCTTGGCGAACAGGGGGACCTACGAGCAGTACTTC.

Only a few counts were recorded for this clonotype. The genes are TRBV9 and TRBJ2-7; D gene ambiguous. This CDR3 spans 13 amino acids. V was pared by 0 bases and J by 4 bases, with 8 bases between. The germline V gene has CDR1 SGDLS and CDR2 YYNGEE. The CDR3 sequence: CASSVDETYEQYF. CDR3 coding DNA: TGTGCCAGCAGCGTAGACGAAACTTACGAGCAGTACTTC. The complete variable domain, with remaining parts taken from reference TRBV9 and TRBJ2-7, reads DSGVTQTPKHLITATGQRVTLRCSPRSGDLSVYWYQQSLDQGLQFLIQYYNGEERAKGNILERFSAQQFPDLHSELNLSSLELGDSALYFCASSVDETYEQYFGPGTRLTVT.

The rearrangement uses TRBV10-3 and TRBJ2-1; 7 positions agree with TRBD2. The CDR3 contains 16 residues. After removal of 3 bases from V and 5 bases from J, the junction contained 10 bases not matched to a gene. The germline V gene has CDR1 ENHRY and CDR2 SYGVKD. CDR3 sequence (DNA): TGTGCCATCAGTGATAATAGTCAGCGGGGAGACAATGAGCAGTTCTTC. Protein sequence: CAISDNSQRGDNEQFF.

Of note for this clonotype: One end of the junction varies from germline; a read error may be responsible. The CDR3 spells CVSNELANTGELFF. The CDR3 nucleotides read TGTGTCAGCAATGAATTGGCGAACACCGGGGAGCTGTTTTTT. This rearrangement joins TRBV7-9 to TRBJ2-2; no firm D call. The CDR3 has 14 residues. Germline lookup yields CDR1 SEHNR and CDR2 FQNEAQ (reference sequence).

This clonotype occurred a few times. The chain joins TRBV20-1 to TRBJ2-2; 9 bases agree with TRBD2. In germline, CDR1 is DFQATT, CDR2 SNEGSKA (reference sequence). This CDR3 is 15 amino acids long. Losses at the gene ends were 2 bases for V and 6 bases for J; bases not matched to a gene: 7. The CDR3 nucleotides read TGCAGTGCTAGAAGGGGCGGGAGGGCCGCCGGGGAGCTGTTTTTT. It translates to CSARRGGRAAGELFF.

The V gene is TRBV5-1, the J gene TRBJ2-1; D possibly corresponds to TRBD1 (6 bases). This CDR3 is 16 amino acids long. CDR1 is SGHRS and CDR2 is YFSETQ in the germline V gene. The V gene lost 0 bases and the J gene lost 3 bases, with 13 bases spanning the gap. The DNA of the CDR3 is TGCGCCAGCAGCTTGGTACAGGGAAGCCTCTACAATGAGCAGTTCTTC. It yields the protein CASSLVQGSLYNEQFF.

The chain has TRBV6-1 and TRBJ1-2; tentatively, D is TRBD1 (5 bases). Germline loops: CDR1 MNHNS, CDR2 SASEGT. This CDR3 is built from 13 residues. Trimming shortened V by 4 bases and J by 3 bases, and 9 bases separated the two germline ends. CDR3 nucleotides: TGTGCCAGCAGTGCAGAGGGGTACTATGGCTACACCTTC. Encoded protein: CASSAEGYYGYTF.

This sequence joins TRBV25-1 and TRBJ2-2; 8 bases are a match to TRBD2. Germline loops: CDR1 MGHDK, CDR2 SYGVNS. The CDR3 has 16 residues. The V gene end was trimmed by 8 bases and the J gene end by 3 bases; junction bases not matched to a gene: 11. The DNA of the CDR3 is TGTGCCAGCCGAATGAGCGGGGGAGGCCACACCGGGGAGCTGTTTTTT. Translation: CASRMSGGGHTGELFF.

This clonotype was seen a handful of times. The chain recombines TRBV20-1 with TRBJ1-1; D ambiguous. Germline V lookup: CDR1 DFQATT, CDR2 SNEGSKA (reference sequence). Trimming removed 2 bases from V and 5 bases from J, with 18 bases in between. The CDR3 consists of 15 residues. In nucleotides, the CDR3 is TGCAGTGCTAGAACGATCGGGTCCCGAGGGACTGAAGCTTTCTTT. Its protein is CSARTIGSRGTEAFF.

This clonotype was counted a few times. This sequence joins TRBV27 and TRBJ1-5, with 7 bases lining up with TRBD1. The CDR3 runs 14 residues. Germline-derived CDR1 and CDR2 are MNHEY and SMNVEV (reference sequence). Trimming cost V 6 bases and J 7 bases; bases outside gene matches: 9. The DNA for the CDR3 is TGTGCCAGCAGCGACGACAGGGTAGGCCAGCCCCAGCATTTT. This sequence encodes CASSDDRVGQPQHF.

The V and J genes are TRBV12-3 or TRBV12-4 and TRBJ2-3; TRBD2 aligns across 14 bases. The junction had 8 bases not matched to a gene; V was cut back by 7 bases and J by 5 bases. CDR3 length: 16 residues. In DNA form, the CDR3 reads TGTGCCAGCACCCAGGGACTAGCGGGAGCAGGAGATACGCAGTATTTT. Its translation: CASTQGLAGAGDTQYF.

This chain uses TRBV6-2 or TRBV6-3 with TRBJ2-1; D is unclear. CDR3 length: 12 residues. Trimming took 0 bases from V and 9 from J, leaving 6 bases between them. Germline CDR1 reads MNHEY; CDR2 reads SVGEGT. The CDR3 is CASSYSAREQFF. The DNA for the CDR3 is TGTGCCAGCAGTTACTCCGCCCGTGAGCAGTTCTTC.

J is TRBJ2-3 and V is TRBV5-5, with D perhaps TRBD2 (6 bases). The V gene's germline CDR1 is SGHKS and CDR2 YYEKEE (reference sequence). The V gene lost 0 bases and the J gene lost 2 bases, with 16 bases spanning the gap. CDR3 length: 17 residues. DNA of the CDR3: TGTGCCAGCAGCTTGGTTTATTCTAGCGACCTCACAGATACGCAGTATTTT. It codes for CASSLVYSSDLTDTQYF.